This entry features one TCR beta chain sequence. Its antigen is unknown. This sample is part of a study of shared clonotypes between healthy human individuals. About the study: Per donor, CD8 memory used one plate, CD8 naive used two, CD4 memory used three and CD4 naive used three. Notes on the study in general: A few donors showed sharing of approximately 5% of naive CD4 clonotypes.

Sequencing was performed with immunoSEQ multiplex PCR; in TCRdb, only in-frame clones are kept and a portion is missing. The sample has 950,000 to 1,100,000 clones; roughly 70% are singletons. The germline V gene encodes CDR1 MNHEY and CDR2 SMNVEV (reference sequence). Trimming took off 1 base at V and 5 bases at J, with 9 bases between the two ends. CDR3 length: 13 amino acids. J is TRBJ2-7 and V is TRBV27; possible D gene TRBD1, 5 bases. This receptor was taken from a man aged 18 to 35 in good health. The sample consisted of memory CD4+ T cells sorted from blood. The subset is: CD45RA-negative fraction. CDR3 protein: CASSLWAGNEQYF. The CDR3 DNA follows: TGTGCCAGCAGTTTATGGGCAGGGAACGAGCAGTACTTC.